A selection of T cell receptor beta chains follows, all from one sample in a study of type 1 regulatory T cells. Their target antigens are unknown. Via MiXCR, TCRdb re-called the reads, giving one row per CDR3 protein. The table shows 70,000 or so distinct CDR3 sequences, with 20% to 25% occurring only once. Sequencing was performed on cultured type 1 regulatory T (Tr1) cells, either the whole culture or a sorted fraction (not recorded which). These receptors were collected from a human donor in good health. The CDR3 runs from the conserved cysteine through the conserved F or W. D genes are given only for firm matches. Clone size is given for some rows only: seen once, a few or many times, or a class if the clone is expanded.

clone size: few; CDR3 length: 12; D gene: -; V gene: TRBV20-1; J gene: TRBJ1-1; CDR3 protein: CSARRHDTEAFF
clone size: -; CDR3 length: 15; D gene: TRBD1; V gene: TRBV4-2; J gene: TRBJ1-3; CDR3 protein: CASSQEWDRENTIYF
clone size: many; CDR3 length: 14; D gene: -; V gene: TRBV5-1; J gene: TRBJ1-1; CDR3 protein: CASSFGQPGGEAFF
clone size: medium-sized; CDR3 length: 14; D gene: -; V gene: TRBV7-2; J gene: TRBJ2-2; CDR3 protein: CASSFTTGIGELFF
clone size: -; CDR3 length: 11; D gene: -; V gene: TRBV10-3; J gene: TRBJ1-1; CDR3 protein: CASRQNTEAFF
clone size: few; CDR3 length: 14; D gene: TRBD1; V gene: TRBV19; J gene: TRBJ1-6; CDR3 protein: CASGEGQGSSPLHF
clone size: -; CDR3 length: 16; D gene: TRBD2; V gene: TRBV5-6; J gene: TRBJ2-1; CDR3 protein: CASSFRSGRIFNEQFF
clone size: few; CDR3 length: 12; D gene: -; V gene: TRBV20-1; J gene: TRBJ2-2; CDR3 protein: CSARGIAGELFF
clone size: few; CDR3 length: 16; D gene: TRBD2; V gene: TRBV5-1; J gene: TRBJ2-1; CDR3 protein: CASSSTLAGGHNEQFF
clone size: many; CDR3 length: 13; D gene: -; V gene: TRBV5-1; J gene: TRBJ2-3; CDR3 protein: CASMYGGTDTQYF
clone size: -; CDR3 length: 16; D gene: -; V gene: TRBV5-1; J gene: TRBJ2-1; CDR3 protein: CASSLADPAPYNEQFF
clone size: -; CDR3 length: 15; D gene: -; V gene: TRBV6-6; J gene: TRBJ2-3; CDR3 protein: CASRDPGLGTDTQYF
clone size: -; CDR3 length: 14; D gene: -; V gene: TRBV12-3/TRBV12-4; J gene: TRBJ1-1; CDR3 protein: CASSLPISDTEAFF
clone size: few; CDR3 length: 14; D gene: -; V gene: TRBV18; J gene: TRBJ2-7; CDR3 protein: CASSPPPGRYEQYF
clone size: few; CDR3 length: 18; D gene: TRBD1; V gene: TRBV30; J gene: TRBJ2-1; CDR3 protein: CAWSVDRGARSIYNEQFF
clone size: -; CDR3 length: 14; D gene: TRBD2; V gene: TRBV20-1; J gene: TRBJ2-7; CDR3 protein: CSGRSGRAWYEQYF
clone size: -; CDR3 length: 16; D gene: TRBD1; V gene: TRBV5-4; J gene: TRBJ1-2; CDR3 protein: CASSLPARQGDYGYTF
clone size: few; CDR3 length: 15; D gene: -; V gene: TRBV29-1; J gene: TRBJ2-3; CDR3 protein: CSVGGAIPNTDTQYF
clone size: medium-sized; CDR3 length: 13; D gene: -; V gene: TRBV28; J gene: TRBJ2-5; CDR3 protein: CASRKSGQETQYF
clone size: -; CDR3 length: 13; D gene: -; V gene: TRBV7-9; J gene: TRBJ1-1; CDR3 protein: CASSSSMNTEAFF
clone size: -; CDR3 length: 15; D gene: -; V gene: TRBV5-1; J gene: TRBJ2-1; CDR3 protein: CASTLTLGSYNEQFF